This T cell receptor (beta chain) was identified during a study of PD-1 blockade in classical Hodgkin lymphoma. Concerning this clone: Its antigen remains unidentified.

Per the germline V gene, CDR1 is SGDLS and CDR2 is YYNGEE. The CDR3 runs 15 residues. V was clipped by 3 bases and J by 3 bases, with 16 bases between them. Study-wide findings and caveats: Diversity similar to that of newly diagnosed patients was seen at baseline in complete responders. Patients with an early start, nivolumab under 1 year after ASCT, were excluded. A significant rise in TCR diversity by C4D1 was seen for CD4+ but not CD8+ cells.

Time point here: cycle 4 day 1 (C4D1), after more than five weeks of nivolumab. Exposure to brentuximab vedotin varied, and each patient had relapsed following autologous stem cell transplantation. The repertoire was sequenced with immunoSEQ multiplex PCR; TCRdb's copy has only in-frame clones and lacks some. The repertoire holds over 50,000 clones, with roughly 86% as singletons. The sequences come from peripheral blood mononuclear cells (PBMCs), collected before the fourth cycle of nivolumab. This sequence originates from a human donor with classical Hodgkin lymphoma. The genes are TRBV9 and TRBJ2-7; possibly TRBD2 for D (6 bases). The CDR3 reads CASSASHGGGYEQYF. CDR3 in DNA: TGTGCCAGCAGCGCCTCACACGGGGGTGGCTACGAGCAGTACTTC.